This TCR beta chain was documented in a study of metastatic and nonmetastatic thyroid tumors. Overall study context: Malignant and benign thyroid patients had repertoires compared in peripheral blood and tumor or nodule tissue.

No patient received treatment before thyroid surgery. Findings and caveats of the study: As reported, TCR beta diversity in blood and tumor was significantly higher in malignant thyroid tumors than in benign nodules.

How the authors handled the data: Building a distant-metastasis classifier for papillary thyroid cancer drew on CDR3 differences across clinicopathological groups. TCRdb re-clonotyped the PCR reads through MiXCR. The V and J calls here are based on TCRdb, not the publication. In the table there are roughly 71,000 clones, 18% of which are singletons. This clone was seen at least ten times. Antigen specificity is unknown. The CDR3 covers 13 residues. Germline loops: CDR1 MNHNS, CDR2 SASEGT. The junction had 4 bases not matched to a gene; V was cut back by 5 bases and J by 7 bases. The clonotype was recovered from a female donor with papillary thyroid cancer or a benign thyroid nodule (not recorded which). Some clones in this sample may be carry-over from other donors' samples. The sample comprised blood. J is TRBJ1-5 and V is TRBV6-1; 8 nucleotides align to TRBD1. CDR3 DNA sequence: TGTGCCAGCAGTACAGGGGGGCGGCAGCCCCAGCATTTT. Protein sequence: CASSTGGRQPQHF.